Shown below are 7 T cell receptor beta chains from a single sample sequenced in a study of technical replicates of blood from several donors. The data were produced by immunoSEQ multiplex PCR, yet TCRdb's version contains in-frame clones alone and is incomplete. In the table there are more than 70,000 clones, under 95% of which are singletons. Sequenced sample: T cells isolated from PBMCs. These TCRs come from a human donor in good health.

In DNA, the CDR3 is TGTGCCAGCAGGGCGGATCAGGGGGCCTTCGGAAACACCATATATTTT. Translating gives CASRADQGAFGNTIYF. The rearrangement joins TRBV7-9 to TRBJ1-3; 8 nucleotides line up with TRBD1. Germline V gene data show CDR1 as SEHNR and CDR2 as FQNEAQ (reference sequence). V trimming: 6 bases; J trimming: 4 bases; junction bases outside the gene matches: 11. The length of the CDR3 is 16 residues.

This chain links TRBV6-5 with TRBJ1-1; the D is unclear. Trimming left V 0 bases short and J 8 bases short, with 13 bases between. The germline CDR1 and CDR2 sequences are MNHEY and SVGAGI. This CDR3 has 14 residues. CDR3 sequence: CASSYSRRTAEAFF. The CDR3 nucleotides are TGTGCCAGCAGTTACTCGAGGAGGACCGCCGAAGCTTTCTTT.

The V and J genes are TRBV28 and TRBJ2-7; 8 nucleotides line up with TRBD1. This CDR3 spans 13 amino acids. J was trimmed by 1 base and V by 5 bases; bases with no gene match: 1. The V gene's germline CDR1 is MDHEN and CDR2 SYDVKM. CDR3 sequence (DNA): TGTGCCAGCAGTGGGGACAGGTCCTACGAGCAGTACTTC. Translation: CASSGDRSYEQYF.

CDR3 in amino acids: CASSPGGTMGDGYTF. The CDR3 DNA reads TGTGCCAGCAGCCCAGGTGGGACTATGGGGGATGGCTACACCTTC. The J gene is TRBJ1-2, the V gene TRBV28, with D perhaps matching TRBD1 (5 bases). CDR3 size: 15 residues. The germline V and J ends were trimmed by 6 bases and 6 bases, with 20 bases remaining between them. Germline CDR1 is MDHEN and CDR2 is SYDVKM.

The chain employs TRBV19 and TRBJ2-1; 8 positions match TRBD2. V was pared by 3 bases and J by 0 bases, with 4 bases of the junction left unmatched. Looked up from germline, CDR1 is LNHDA and CDR2 is SQIVND (reference sequence). This CDR3 comprises 16 residues. CDR3 DNA sequence: TGTGCCAGTAGTATCTCCGGGACTAGCTCCTACAATGAGCAGTTCTTC. Translation: CASSISGTSSYNEQFF.

This chain uses TRBV4-1 with TRBJ2-7, with TRBD2 as a possible D gene (6 bases). The CDR3 runs 17 residues. Trimming shortened V by 4 bases and J by 0 bases, and 19 bases separated the two germline ends. Germline CDR1 is MGHRA and CDR2 is YSYEKL. The chain's CDR3 is CASSRYASGLSSYEQYF. CDR3 DNA sequence: TGCGCCAGCAGCCGATATGCAAGCGGGCTTAGCTCCTACGAGCAGTACTTC.

This clone was seen only once. This sequence joins TRBV2 and TRBJ1-4, with D perhaps matching TRBD1 (5 bases). Germline CDR1 and CDR2: SNHLY and FYNNEI. The length of the CDR3 is 11 residues. Trimming took off 5 bases at V and 7 bases at J, with 5 bases between the two ends. CDR3 bases: TGTGCCAGCAGTCAGGGTGAAAAACTGTTTTTT. This sequence encodes CASSQGEKLFF.